This T cell receptor (beta chain) was obtained from a study of radiotherapy plus CTLA-4 blockade in lung cancer. Study-level results: TCR clones of tumor origin grew in blood after radiotherapy plus ipilimumab.

On this clone itself: Antigen specificity is unknown.

The table came from immunoSEQ multiplex PCR; TCRdb's copy has only in-frame clones and leaves some out. The table records approximately 49,000 clones, roughly 84% of them present only once. This TCR came from a human donor with non-small cell lung cancer whose response to radiotherapy plus ipilimumab could not be evaluated. Here the sequenced sample was peripheral blood, taken from a patient treated with radiotherapy plus ipilimumab.

CDR3 protein: CASAGHLRYEQYF. For the CDR3, the DNA is TGTGCCAGCGCCGGACACTTAAGGTACGAGCAGTACTTC. The rearrangement joins TRBV28 to TRBJ2-7, with D possibly TRBD1 on 5 matching bases. CDR1 and CDR2 (germline): MDHEN, SYDVKM. The CDR3 is 13 residues long. Trimming shortened V by 8 bases and J by 4 bases, and 15 bases separated the two germline ends.